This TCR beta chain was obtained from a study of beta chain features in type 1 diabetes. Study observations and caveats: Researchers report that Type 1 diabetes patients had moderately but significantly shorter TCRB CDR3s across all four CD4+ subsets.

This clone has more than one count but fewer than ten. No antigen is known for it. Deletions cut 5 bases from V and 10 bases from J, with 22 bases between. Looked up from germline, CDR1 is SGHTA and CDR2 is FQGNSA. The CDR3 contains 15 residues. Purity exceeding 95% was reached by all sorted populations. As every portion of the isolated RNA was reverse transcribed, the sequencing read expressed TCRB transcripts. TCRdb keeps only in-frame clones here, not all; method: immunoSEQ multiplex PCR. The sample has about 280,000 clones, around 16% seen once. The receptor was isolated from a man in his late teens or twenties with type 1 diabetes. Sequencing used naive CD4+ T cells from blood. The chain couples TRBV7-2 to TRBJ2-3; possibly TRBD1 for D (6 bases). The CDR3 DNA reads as TGTGCCAGCAGCACCGGACAGCCCGCACAGGAGGCGCAGTATTTT. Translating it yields CASSTGQPAQEAQYF. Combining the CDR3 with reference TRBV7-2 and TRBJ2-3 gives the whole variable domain GAGVSQSPSNKVTEKGKDVELRCDPISGHTALYWYRQSLGQGLEFLIYFQGNSAPDKSGLPSDRFSAERTGGSVSTLTIQRTQQEDSAVYLCASSTGQPAQEAQYFGPGTRLTVL.